The rows below give T cell receptor beta chains drawn from one sample of a study of regulatory T cells in long-lasting Graves disease. Using its own MiXCR run on the multiplex PCR reads, TCRdb lists one record per CDR3 protein. The table shows about 430,000 distinct CDR3 sequences, with approximately 16% occurring only once. This same sample was also taken into another study, of T cells in Graves' hyperthyroidism and ophthalmopathy.

Material: peripheral blood mononuclear cells (PBMCs), obtained at new diagnosis, from a patient treated with antithyroid drugs. The origin of the receptors is a woman aged 35 to 49 with Graves disease. CDR3s include the opening cysteine and the closing phenylalanine or tryptophan. D genes are given only for firm matches. Clone size is stated in some rows and not others, as once, few, many or a class when expanded.

V gene	D gene	clone size	J gene	CDR3 DNA	CDR3 protein
TRBV20-1	TRBD1	many	TRBJ1-1	TGCAGTGCTAGCGCGGACAGGCTCTCCTACACTGAAGCTTTCTTT	CSASADRLSYTEAFF
TRBV13	TRBD2	-	TRBJ2-5	TGTGCCAGCAGCAGACCACGAACTAGCGGGAGGAAGACCCAGTACTTC	CASSRPRTSGRKTQYF
TRBV11-2	-	many	TRBJ1-4	TGTGCCAGCAGCTTAGACAGGCGGGAAAAACTGTTTTTT	CASSLDRREKLFF
TRBV28	TRBD1	many	TRBJ2-7	TGTGCCAGCAGTCCCTACAGGGGGCGTACCTACGAGCAGTACTTC	CASSPYRGRTYEQYF
TRBV12-3/TRBV12-4	TRBD2	many	TRBJ2-1	TGTGCCAGCAGGAAGACTAGCGGGAGTTTCAATGAGCAGTTCTTC	CASRKTSGSFNEQFF
TRBV6-1	-	many	TRBJ2-7	TGTGCCAGCAGTGAAGCTGAAAGCCACGAGCAGTACTTC	CASSEAESHEQYF
TRBV6-1	TRBD2	many	TRBJ2-7	TGTGCCAGCACGGTGGGGGGGGACTACGAGCAGTACTTC	CASTVGGDYEQYF
TRBV12-3/TRBV12-4	-	many	TRBJ1-1	TGTGCCAGCATTCTTCCCGGTGGCACTGAAGCTTTCTTT	CASILPGGTEAFF
TRBV10-1	TRBD2	many	TRBJ2-7	TGCGCCACCACCAATAAGACTAGCGGGAGGGTGGACTCCTACGAGCAGTACTTC	CATTNKTSGRVDSYEQYF
TRBV29-1	-	-	TRBJ2-1	TGCAGCGTTGTTAGGGCCTACAATGAGCAGTTCTTC	CSVVRAYNEQFF
TRBV24-1	TRBD2	few	TRBJ2-1	TGTGCCACCAGTGAGCTAGCGGGAGTGACACGCAATGAGCAGTTCTTC	CATSELAGVTRNEQFF
TRBV12-3/TRBV12-4	-	many	TRBJ2-7	TGTGCCAGCAGTTTTGAAACATCACCCCACGAGCAGTACTTC	CASSFETSPHEQYF
TRBV27	-	-	TRBJ2-7	TGTGCCGGCAGTTCACGGGCGGGGCTCACCTACGAGCAGTACTTC	CAGSSRAGLTYEQYF
TRBV19	-	-	TRBJ1-4	TGTGCCAGTAGTATTGGGTCGGGAGATTCTAATGAAAAACTGTTTTTT	CASSIGSGDSNEKLFF
TRBV2	TRBD2	-	TRBJ2-5	TGTGCCAGCAGTGGGGGGCTAGCGGGAGGGCAAGAGACCCAGTACTTC	CASSGGLAGGQETQYF
TRBV19	-	-	TRBJ2-7	TGTGCCAGTAGTATAGTCGAGACAGGAACCTCCTACGAGCAGTACTTC	CASSIVETGTSYEQYF
TRBV7-9	-	many	TRBJ2-1	TGTGCCAGCAGCTACGCGCACAATGAGCAGTTCTTC	CASSYAHNEQFF
TRBV28	-	-	TRBJ2-7	TGTGCCAGCAGTTTAACATTCGGGGCGGCTAGGAACGAGCAGTACTTC	CASSLTFGAARNEQYF
TRBV12-3/TRBV12-4	-	many	TRBJ2-1	TGTGCCAGCAGTTCCAGTTCTACCTACAATGAGCAGTTCTTC	CASSSSSTYNEQFF
TRBV2	-	-	TRBJ1-6	TGTGCCAGCAAGCAGACCGGTCCTAGGATGGCACCCATCCACTTT	CASKQTGPRMAPIHF
TRBV5-8	-	few	TRBJ1-2	TGTGCCAGCAGCCTAAGCTCCTCCTATGGCTACACCTTC	CASSLSSSYGYTF
TRBV5-1	-	-	TRBJ2-7	TGCGCCAGCAGCTATATGACTAGTAGGTACGAGCAGTACTTC	CASSYMTSRYEQYF
TRBV20-1	TRBD2	few	TRBJ2-3	TGCAGTGCTAACCCCCCTAGCGGACTAGCGGGAGCTCGCACAGATACGCAGTATTTT	CSANPPSGLAGARTDTQYF
TRBV5-6	-	few	TRBJ2-2	TGTGCCAGCAGCTTACGGGGTCATGCCGGGGAGCTGTTTTTT	CASSLRGHAGELFF
TRBV28	-	-	TRBJ1-4	TGTGCAACATGGGGGTTTGTAGGTGGTGAAAAACTGTTTTTT	CATWGFVGGEKLFF
TRBV6-1	-	few	TRBJ1-3	TGTGCCAGCACTATGGACAGAGGAAACACCATATATTTT	CASTMDRGNTIYF
TRBV28	-	-	TRBJ2-2	TGTGCCAGCAGTAGAAGGATACTGAACACCGGGGAGCTGTTTTTT	CASSRRILNTGELFF
TRBV2	TRBD2	many	TRBJ2-7	TGTGCCAGCTTCCCGGGACTAGCTCTTTTCGAGCAGTACTTC	CASFPGLALFEQYF
TRBV27	-	many	TRBJ2-7	TGTGCCAGCAGTTTATCGATACAGGGATCCTACGAGCAGTACTTC	CASSLSIQGSYEQYF
TRBV12-5	-	many	TRBJ2-5	TGTGCTAGTGGTTTATGGTCTCAAGAGACCCAGTACTTC	CASGLWSQETQYF
TRBV6-1	-	few	TRBJ1-3	TGTGCCAGCAGTGAAGTCGGGATTTCTGGAAACACCATATATTTT	CASSEVGISGNTIYF
TRBV11-3	-	many	TRBJ2-7	TGTGCCAGCAGCTTAGCCCCCGGACTTGGCCACGAGCAGTACTTC	CASSLAPGLGHEQYF
TRBV11-2	-	many	TRBJ2-6	TGTGCCAGCAGCTTATGGGCCGCGCGGCGGACAGATCACTCTGGGGCCAACGTCCTGACTTTC	CASSLWAARRTDHSGANVLTF
TRBV20-1	TRBD1	-	TRBJ1-2	TGCAGTGCGACGGGACAGCTTTATAACTATGGCTACACCTTC	CSATGQLYNYGYTF
TRBV20-1	TRBD2	few	TRBJ2-1	TGCAGTGCTCCCAGCGGGAGTCGGAACTACAATGAGCAGTTCTTC	CSAPSGSRNYNEQFF
TRBV7-9	TRBD1	many	TRBJ2-6	TGTGCCAGCAGCTTAGCCCCTTCCGGGACAGGGGAAAGGGCCAACGTCCTGACTTTC	CASSLAPSGTGERANVLTF
TRBV11-3	-	many	TRBJ1-1	TGTGCCAGCAGCCTAACCCGGGGTTCTGAAGCTTTCTTT	CASSLTRGSEAFF
TRBV5-1	-	many	TRBJ2-3	TGCGCCAGCAGCTTGGCGGGGATGGGCACAGATACGCAGTATTTT	CASSLAGMGTDTQYF
TRBV5-6	TRBD2	many	TRBJ2-5	TGTGCCAGCAGCTTTAAGGGGAGGGCAGAGACCCAGTACTTC	CASSFKGRAETQYF
TRBV19	TRBD2	-	TRBJ2-7	TGTGCCAGTAGTCCGCCCCCCGGGACTAGCGGACGAGCCTACGAGCAGTACTTC	CASSPPPGTSGRAYEQYF
TRBV5-1	TRBD1	-	TRBJ1-5	TGCGCCAGCAGCGACGGGACAGGGGGGAATCAGCCCCAGCATTTT	CASSDGTGGNQPQHF
TRBV7-9	-	few	TRBJ2-1	TGTGCCAGCAGCCCCCGGCAGGGCATTTCCTACAATGAGCAGTTCTTC	CASSPRQGISYNEQFF
TRBV2	TRBD1	many	TRBJ2-7	TGTGCCAGCAGCGAGACAGGGGGCGGGGAGCAGTACTTC	CASSETGGGEQYF
TRBV7-2	TRBD2	many	TRBJ2-3	TGTGCCAGCAGCTTAGACCCCTCCGGGGGGAGGGCGCAGTATTTT	CASSLDPSGGRAQYF
TRBV12-3/TRBV12-4	TRBD1	-	TRBJ1-2	TGTGCCAGCAGTACCCTGGGACAGGGTAGGGGCGGCTACACCTTC	CASSTLGQGRGGYTF